These 6 T cell receptor beta chains were sequenced from one sample in a study of patients and donors after allogeneic stem cell transplantation. Each CDR3 protein is one row after TCRdb ran MiXCR on the RT-PCR reads. In the table there are 390,000 or so distinct CDR3 sequences, approximately 16% of which are singletons. The sample taken for sequencing was blood, either unsorted or a sorted T cell fraction (not recorded which). All receptors come from a human donor who was either an allogeneic HSCT recipient or a stem cell or donor lymphocyte infusion donor (not recorded which). It is not recorded whose cells these are; they may come from a transplant donor.

This clonotype appeared a few times. The CDR3 coding sequence is TGTGCCACGGGGGGGGAGAAAAGCAATCAGCCCCAGCATTTT. Translated: CATGGEKSNQPQHF. The chain has TRBV24-1 and TRBJ1-5; tentative D call: TRBD1 (5 bases). V was trimmed by 10 bases and J by 1 base, leaving 13 bases between them. CDR3 length equals 14 residues. Per germline, CDR1 KGHDR and CDR2 SFDVKD.

This clonotype has just a few counts. The chain couples TRBV7-9 to TRBJ1-2; the D is unclear. Germline-derived CDR1 and CDR2 are SEHNR and FQNEAQ (reference sequence). V lost 7 bases and J lost 4, with 7 bases in between. CDR3 size: 11 residues. CDR3 bases: TGTGCCAGCAACTCCCCCTATGGCTACACCTTC. Its translation is CASNSPYGYTF. Together with reference TRBV7-9 and TRBJ1-2, the CDR3 gives the full variable domain: DTGVSQNPRHKITKRGQNVTFRCDPISEHNRLYWYRQTLGQGPEFLTYFQNEAQLEKSRLLSDRFSAERPKGSFSTLEIQRTEQGDSAMYLCASNSPYGYTFGSGTRLTVV.

The chain combines TRBV29-1 with TRBJ2-7, with D possibly matching TRBD2 (5 bases). Germline CDR1 SQVTM, CDR2 ANQGSEA. The CDR3 runs to 13 residues. V was shortened by 6 bases and J by 4 bases, with 16 bases between the two germline ends. The CDR3 sequence: CSVSTSDGYEQYF. The CDR3 DNA sequence: TGCAGCGTGAGTACTAGTGACGGATACGAGCAGTACTTC.

The sample holds a few counts of this clonotype. The V gene is TRBV27, the J gene TRBJ1-5, with D tentatively TRBD1 (5 bases). V was cut by 4 bases and J by 8 bases, with 15 bases left in between. The CDR3 sequence is 14 residues long. Looked up from germline, CDR1 is MNHEY and CDR2 is SMNVEV (reference sequence). The CDR3, as DNA: TGTGCCAGCAGTTCGGGACCTAGCAGGAAGCCCCAGCATTTT. This encodes CASSSGPSRKPQHF.

The genes are TRBV2 and TRBJ2-1; 9 bases align to TRBD2. V lost 8 bases, J lost 3 bases, and 5 bases stayed unmatched. Per germline, CDR1 SNHLY and CDR2 FYNNEI. This CDR3 is built from 14 residues. DNA of the CDR3: TGTGCCAGCGATAGGCGGGGGGGCTACAATGAGCAGTTCTTC. This translates into CASDRRGGYNEQFF.

V is TRBV18 and J is TRBJ2-1, with a possible D match to TRBD2 (5 bases). CDR1 KGHSH and CDR2 LQKENI come from the germline V gene. The CDR3 extends over 15 amino acids. Deletions cut 2 bases from V and 4 bases from J, with 12 bases between. CDR3 residues: CASSPWDGGYNEQFF. The CDR3 region has the DNA TGTGCCAGCTCACCATGGGATGGAGGATACAATGAGCAGTTCTTC. The full variable domain, with the rest looked up from reference TRBV18 and TRBJ2-1, is NAGVMQNPRHLVRRRGQEARLRCSPMKGHSHVYWYRQLPEEGLKFMVYLQKENIIDESGMPKERFSAEFPKEGPSILRIQQVVRGDSAAYFCASSPWDGGYNEQFFGPGTRLTVL.